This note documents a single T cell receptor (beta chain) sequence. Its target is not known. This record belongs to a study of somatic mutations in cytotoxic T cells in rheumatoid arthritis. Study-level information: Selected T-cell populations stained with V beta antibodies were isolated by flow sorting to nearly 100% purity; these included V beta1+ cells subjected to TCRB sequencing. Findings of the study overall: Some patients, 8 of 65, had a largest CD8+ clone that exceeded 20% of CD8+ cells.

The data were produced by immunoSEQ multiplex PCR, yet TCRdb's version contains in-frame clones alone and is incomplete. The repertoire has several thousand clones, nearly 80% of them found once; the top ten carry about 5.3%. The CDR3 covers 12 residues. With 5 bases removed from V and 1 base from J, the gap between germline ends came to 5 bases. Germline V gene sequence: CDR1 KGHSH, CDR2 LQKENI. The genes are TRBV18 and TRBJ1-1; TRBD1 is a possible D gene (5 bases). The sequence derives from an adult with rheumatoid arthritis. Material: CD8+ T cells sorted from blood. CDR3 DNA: TGTGCCAGCTCAGGGGGGAACACTGAAGCTTTCTTT. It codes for CASSGGNTEAFF.